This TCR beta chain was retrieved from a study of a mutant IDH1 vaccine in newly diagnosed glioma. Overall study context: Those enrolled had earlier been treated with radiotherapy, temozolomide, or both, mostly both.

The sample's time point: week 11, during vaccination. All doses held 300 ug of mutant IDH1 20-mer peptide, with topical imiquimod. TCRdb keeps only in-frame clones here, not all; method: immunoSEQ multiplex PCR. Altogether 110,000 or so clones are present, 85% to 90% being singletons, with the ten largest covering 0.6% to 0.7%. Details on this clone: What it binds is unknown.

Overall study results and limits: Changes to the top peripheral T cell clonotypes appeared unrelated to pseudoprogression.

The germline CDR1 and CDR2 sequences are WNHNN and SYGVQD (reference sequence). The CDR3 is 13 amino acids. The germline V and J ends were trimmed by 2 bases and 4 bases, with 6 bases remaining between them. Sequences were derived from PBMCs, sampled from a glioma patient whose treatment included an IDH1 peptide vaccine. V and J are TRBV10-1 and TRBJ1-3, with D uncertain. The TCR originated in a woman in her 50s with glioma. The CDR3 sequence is CASSEGVGNTIYF. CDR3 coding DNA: TGCGCCAGCAGTGAGGGAGTCGGAAACACCATATATTTT.